The next 21 T cell receptor beta chains were all read from a single sample in a study of cytomegalovirus exposure and HLA in healthy donors. 60 Vbeta and 13 Jbeta primers were used in PCR. Only in-frame clones appear in the TCRdb table, and some are missing; sequencing was by immunoSEQ multiplex PCR. The table shows approximately 130,000 clones, with about 78% occurring only once. The material sequenced was PBMCs. These receptors originate from a human donor in good health.

The CDR3: CASSDYISTDTQYF. The CDR3 nucleotides are TGTGCCAGCAGCGATTACATTAGCACAGATACGCAGTATTTT. This sequence joins TRBV7-9 and TRBJ2-3; no clear D. Germline V CDR1 and CDR2: SEHNR, FQNEAQ (reference sequence). The germline V and J ends were trimmed by 5 bases and 0 bases, with 9 bases remaining between them. This CDR3 contains 14 residues.

This chain uses TRBV10-3 with TRBJ1-1; D remains ambiguous. Germline-derived CDR1 and CDR2 are ENHRY and SYGVKD. V was cut by 1 base and J by 3 bases, with 12 bases left in between. The CDR3 is 15 residues long. The CDR3 loop reads CAISEYEVWDTEAFF. The CDR3 nucleotides are TGTGCCATCAGTGAGTATGAGGTATGGGACACTGAAGCTTTCTTT.

V is TRBV4-2 and J is TRBJ2-3, with D hard to call. Trimming left V 0 bases short and J 4 bases short, with 14 bases between. Germline V lookup: CDR1 LGHNA, CDR2 YNFKEQ. The CDR3 is 16 residues long. The CDR3 coding sequence is TGTGCCAGCAGCCAAGATCGGCTAGGCCCCGCAGATACGCAGTATTTT. Its translation is CASSQDRLGPADTQYF.

V usage is TRBV10-3 and J usage is TRBJ1-4; D uncertain. CDR1 and CDR2 from the germline V gene are ENHRY and SYGVKD. V shed 2 bases and J shed 0 bases, with 4 bases lying between them. The CDR3 is 14 residues long. CDR3 protein: CAISEGATNEKLFF. CDR3 nucleotide sequence: TGTGCCATCAGTGAGGGAGCAACTAATGAAAAACTGTTTTTT.

V usage is TRBV30 and J usage is TRBJ2-7; D possibly corresponds to TRBD2 (7 bases). From germline, CDR1 is GTSNPN and CDR2 SVGIG (reference sequence). V dropped 1 base and J dropped 4 bases, with 14 bases sitting between them. The CDR3 covers 14 residues. The CDR3 sequence: CAWSDSAGAYEQYF. The CDR3 region has the DNA TGTGCCTGGAGTGATTCGGCGGGGGCTTACGAGCAGTACTTC.

This rearrangement joins TRBV9 to TRBJ2-1; 9 nucleotides align to TRBD2. The germline CDR1 and CDR2 sequences are SGDLS and YYNGEE. The CDR3 covers 14 residues. After removal of 3 bases from V and 6 bases from J, the junction contained 4 bases not matched to a gene. CDR3 DNA: TGTGCCAGCAGCGCTCGACTAGCGGCCAATGAGCAGTTCTTC. This codes for CASSARLAANEQFF.

The V and J genes are TRBV7-8 and TRBJ2-5; 7 positions match TRBD1. Judging by the DNA end, TRBJ2-7 fits better; the J call may be wrong. CDR1 is SGHVS and CDR2 is FQNEAQ in the germline V gene. CDR3 length equals 16 residues. CDR3 sequence: CASSSRQGTLPYEQYF. The DNA for the CDR3 is TGTGCCAGCAGCTCTAGACAGGGTACCCTGCCCTACGAGCAGTACTTC.

The rearrangement uses TRBV4-3 and TRBJ1-2; D ambiguous. The CDR3 totals 14 residues. Looked up from germline, CDR1 is LGHNA and CDR2 is YSLEER. The V and J ends lost 1 base and 8 bases respectively, with 14 bases between them. The CDR3: CASSQVVQDLGYTF. In nucleotides, the CDR3 is TGCGCCAGCAGCCAAGTGGTTCAGGATTTGGGCTACACCTTC.

This rearrangement joins TRBV4-2 to TRBJ1-2, with 8 bases lining up with TRBD1. The CDR3 is 17 amino acids. CDR1 LGHNA and CDR2 YNFKEQ come from the germline V gene. Trimming cost V 0 bases and J 0 bases; bases outside gene matches: 6. The CDR3 protein is CASSQDRTGFANYGYTF. In DNA form, the CDR3 reads TGTGCCAGCAGCCAAGATCGGACAGGGTTTGCTAACTATGGCTACACCTTC.

This clone appeared a single time. The chain employs TRBV28 and TRBJ2-2; D not resolved. With 4 bases removed from V and 9 bases from J, the gap between germline ends came to 6 bases. The CDR3 runs 11 residues. CDR1 is MDHEN, CDR2 SYDVKM, per germline. The CDR3 DNA sequence: TGTGCCAGCAGTTCCCCCAGGGAGCTGTTTTTT. Protein sequence: CASSSPRELFF.

This rearrangement joins TRBV7-9 to TRBJ2-3; no reliable D call. The V gene's germline CDR1 is SEHNR and CDR2 FQNEAQ (reference sequence). V shed 5 bases and J shed 0 bases, with 3 bases lying between them. This CDR3 is built from 12 residues. The CDR3 reads CASSPSTDTQYF. In nucleotides, the CDR3 is TGTGCCAGCAGCCCAAGCACAGATACGCAGTATTTT. The full variable domain, its missing parts supplied by reference TRBV7-9 and TRBJ2-3, is DTGVSQNPRHKITKRGQNVTFRCDPISEHNRLYWYRQTLGQGPEFLTYFQNEAQLEKSRLLSDRFSAERPKGSFSTLEIQRTEQGDSAMYLCASSPSTDTQYFGPGTRLTVL.

The chain recombines TRBV5-6 with TRBJ2-3, with 8 bases aligning to TRBD2. The J segment lost 4 bases and the V segment lost 2 bases, leaving 6 bases of the junction unmatched. The CDR3 extends over 15 amino acids. In germline, CDR1 is SGHDT, CDR2 YYEEEE. The CDR3 region has the DNA TGTGCCAGCAGCTTTGTGGGGCGGGGGGCAGATACGCAGTATTTT. Protein sequence: CASSFVGRGADTQYF. The full variable domain, completed using reference TRBV5-6 and TRBJ2-3, is DAGVTQSPTHLIKTRGQQVTLRCSPKSGHDTVSWYQQALGQGPQFIFQYYEEEERQRGNFPDRFSGHQFPNYSSELNVNALLLGDSALYLCASSFVGRGADTQYFGPGTRLTVL.

The V gene is TRBV18, the J gene TRBJ1-1; the match to TRBD1 covers 7 bases. From germline, CDR1 is KGHSH and CDR2 LQKENI. V shed 4 bases, J shed 7 bases, and the junction held 0 bases outside the gene matches. This CDR3 region has 11 residues. CDR3 nucleotides: TGTGCCAGCTCACGGACAGGTGAAGCTTTCTTT. Encoded protein: CASSRTGEAFF.

V gene TRBV27 combines with J gene TRBJ2-1; 10 bases align to TRBD2. The CDR3 length is 16 residues. Trimming at V came to 2 bases and at J to 8 bases, leaving 9 bases not matched to a gene. Germline lookup yields CDR1 MNHEY and CDR2 SMNVEV (reference sequence). CDR3 region: CASSLLTSGALDEQFF. The DNA for the CDR3 is TGTGCCAGCAGTTTACTTACTAGCGGGGCCCTCGATGAGCAGTTCTTC.

This clone was detected only once. At one end, the junction sequence differs from germline, possibly due to a read error. The chain carries TRBV7-9 and TRBJ1-2, with 9 positions matching TRBD1. This CDR3 region has 15 residues. Germline V gene lookup returns CDR1 SEHNR and CDR2 FQNEAQ (reference sequence). CDR3 DNA: TGTTCCAGCAGCTTAGGACAGGGGTTCGACTATGGCTACACCTTC. Its translation: CSSSLGQGFDYGYTF.

Comments on this clone: An end of the junction does not agree with germline; a read error may underlie this. The chain has TRBV7-9 and TRBJ2-7; 9 bases map to TRBD1. Germline CDR1 SEHNR, CDR2 FQNEAQ (reference sequence). The CDR3 is 16 amino acids. For the CDR3, the DNA is TGTTCCAGCAGCTCGGGGGGACAGGGACGTCCCTACGAGCAGTACTTC. This sequence encodes CSSSSGGQGRPYEQYF.

V gene TRBV30 combines with J gene TRBJ1-3; 8 nucleotides agree with TRBD1. Looked up from germline, CDR1 is GTSNPN and CDR2 is SVGIG (reference sequence). The CDR3 runs to 14 residues. The V segment lost 7 bases and the J segment 0 bases; nucleotides outside the gene matches: 5. Here the CDR3 DNA reads TGTGCCTTCAAAACAGGGGGCTCTGGAAACACCATATATTTT. Translated: CAFKTGGSGNTIYF. The full variable domain, its missing parts supplied by reference TRBV30 and TRBJ1-3, is SQTIHQWPATLVQPVGSPLSLECTVEGTSNPNLYWYRQAAGRGLQLLFYSVGIGQISSEVPQNLSASRPQDRQFILSSKKLLLSDSGFYLCAFKTGGSGNTIYFGEGSWLTVV.

V and J are TRBV6-4 and TRBJ2-1; D perhaps matches TRBD2 (6 bases). V was trimmed by 2 bases and J by 7 bases, leaving 18 bases between them. The CDR3 has 16 residues. Germline values: CDR1 MRHNA, CDR2 SNTAGT. The CDR3 reads CASSDREAGRRNEQFF. The CDR3 DNA sequence: TGTGCCAGCAGTGACAGGGAGGCAGGGCGGCGTAATGAGCAGTTCTTC.

V is TRBV7-6 and J is TRBJ2-3, with D maybe TRBD2 (7 bases). Germline CDR1 reads SGHVS; CDR2 reads FNYEAQ. The V end was cut by 5 bases, the J end by 0 bases, with 15 bases between. The CDR3 covers 16 residues. The CDR3 protein is CASSRSAGASTDTQYF. CDR3 nucleotides: TGTGCCAGCAGCCGATCGGCGGGGGCTAGCACAGATACGCAGTATTTT.

The chain combines TRBV28 with TRBJ2-2; D not certain. The CDR3 is 14 residues long. V lost 6 bases to trimming and J lost 0 bases, with 8 bases between them. Germline CDR1 reads MDHEN; CDR2 reads SYDVKM. CDR3 nucleotides: TGTGCCAGCAGGAGCCCACCGAACACCGGGGAGCTGTTTTTT. This encodes CASRSPPNTGELFF.

Details on this clone: Other DNA variants within this sample encode the same CDR3. V usage is TRBV28 and J usage is TRBJ2-7; D remains ambiguous. The CDR3 has 12 residues. Germline V CDR1 and CDR2: MDHEN, SYDVKM. V was trimmed by 1 base and J by 4 bases, leaving 5 bases between them. The CDR3 DNA follows: TGTGCCAGCAGTTTATCGGGTTACGAGCAGTACTTC. This translates into CASSLSGYEQYF.